This entry describes one T cell receptor (beta chain). As processed by the authors: Filtering differed since immunoSEQ provided only junctions, with no quality scores. The method was immunoSEQ multiplex PCR; TCRdb's version includes in-frame clones alone and lacks a portion of them. V, J and clone size are those of that table, while D and trimming were read from the DNA. The data show some 490,000 clones, almost 80% seen once. With unsorted samples, genomic DNA was obtained from around 98 million PBMCs. The data belong to a study of shared clonotypes between healthy human individuals. Study overall: Donor composition was a couple of women and three men, aged 18 to 49.

Sequencing used PBMCs. This sequence originates from a woman in her forties in good health. Some clones in this sample may be carry-over from other donors' samples.

CDR3 bases: TGCGCCAAGGGGGGCAGGACTAATGAAAAACTGTTTTTT. Its translation is CAKGGRTNEKLFF. This chain links TRBV10-1 with TRBJ1-4; TRBD1 might be the D (6 bases). Trimming stripped 10 bases from V and 2 bases from J, with 11 bases between. CDR1 is WNHNN and CDR2 is SYGVQD in the germline V gene (reference sequence). The CDR3 is 13 residues long.